Listed below are T cell receptor beta chains from one sample, sequenced in a study of PD-1 blockade in classical Hodgkin lymphoma. TCRdb's table, derived via immunoSEQ multiplex PCR, lists solely in-frame clones and lacks some. The table includes around 50,000 clones, approximately 91% detected once. Sequenced: peripheral blood mononuclear cells (PBMCs). Every receptor here comes from a human donor with classical Hodgkin lymphoma. CDR3s include the opening cysteine and the closing phenylalanine or tryptophan. The order of the fields is V gene, J gene, CDR3 protein.

TRBV28,TRBJ1-2,CASSLYARGQGGYTF
TRBV7-9,TRBJ2-7,CASSLGGTSGGYEQYF
TRBV9,TRBJ2-3,CASSSHTGGTDTQYF
TRBV5-1,TRBJ1-1,CASSLGWTAMNTEAFF
TRBV2,TRBJ2-4,CASSEASGTLKNIQYF
TRBV27,TRBJ2-6,CASSFQIGANVLTF
TRBV11-3,TRBJ1-1,CASSLGQGRDTEAFF
TRBV11-2,TRBJ2-1,CASSLEAQTHSYNEQFF
TRBV18,TRBJ1-2,CASSLQRGTAANYGYTF
TRBV6-1,TRBJ2-1,CASSDSLAGGHRFF
TRBV5-1,TRBJ2-3,CASSNPPPGLAGGPGTDTQYF
TRBV5-1,TRBJ1-2,CASSIDRGVGYTF
TRBV11-2,TRBJ2-5,CASSAPEGQYF
TRBV5-4,TRBJ2-5,CASSLRDRGRETQYF
TRBV11-2,TRBJ2-3,CASSRERTGDTQYF
TRBV7-2,TRBJ1-3,CASSPRLISGNTIYF
TRBV19,TRBJ1-4,CASSILGQGNEKLFF
TRBV18,TRBJ2-1,CASSPSGRPPSYNEQFF
TRBV7-9,TRBJ2-3,CASSSGAGKGTDTQYF
TRBV2,TRBJ2-3,CASMWTETDTQYF
TRBV2,TRBJ2-5,CASSEVTTLKETQYF
TRBV5-1,TRBJ1-5,CASSLGLSNQPQHF
TRBV29-1,TRBJ2-1,CRASGSNYNEQFF
TRBV5-1,TRBJ2-2,CASRTPGGVLSGELFF
TRBV16,TRBJ1-5,CASSQRSGRGINQPQHF
TRBV19,TRBJ2-7,CASSQSVYEQYF
TRBV11-3,TRBJ1-1,CASSQTTGGAFF
TRBV15,TRBJ1-5,CATSRVRGSGFNQPQHF
TRBV28,TRBJ2-5,CASSSRLGETQYF
TRBV11-3,TRBJ2-3,CASSRTGGASDTQYF
TRBV28,TRBJ1-1,CASSLWVVNTEAFF
TRBV6-1,TRBJ2-5,CASSEGPAEETQYF
TRBV11-3,TRBJ2-1,CASSPGGSGAYNEQFF
TRBV18,TRBJ2-3,CASSRGADTQYF
TRBV27,TRBJ1-6,CASSFSGTNNSPLHF
TRBV7-2,TRBJ2-7,CASAAGGPREQYF
TRBV28,TRBJ2-1,CASSLSGSIDEQFF
TRBV5-1,TRBJ2-2,CASSRRASGGNTGELFF
TRBV7-3,TRBJ1-2,CASSPGAGYTF
TRBV10-1,TRBJ1-1,CASSDPTRGATEAFF
TRBV15,TRBJ2-1,CATSRGSSRKNNEQFF
TRBV15,TRBJ2-3,CATSRGSAAGTDTQYF
TRBV2,TRBJ2-5,CASRAGQETQYF
TRBV27,TRBJ2-7,CASSLIGTWAGTSGRAWSYEQYF
TRBV7-3,TRBJ2-7,CASSLTSGGMGYEQYF
TRBV29-1,TRBJ2-1,CSASGLAGGSEQFF